One sample yielded the 2 T cell receptor beta chains listed below, sequenced in a study of control samples from healthy donors and cancer patients. TCRdb keeps only in-frame clones here, not all; method: immunoSEQ multiplex PCR. The table has more than 85,000 clones, 90% seen once. The sample taken for sequencing was blood. Receptors were obtained from a human donor in good health. The donor label of this sample is uncertain.

The gene calls are TRBV14 and TRBJ2-3; 8 bases agree with TRBD2. From germline, CDR1 is SGHDN and CDR2 FVKESK. V lost 1 base to trimming and J lost 0 bases; unmatched junction nucleotides: 6. This CDR3 is built from 17 residues. CDR3 in DNA: TGTGCCAGCAGCCAAGTGCTCGGGGGGGCTAGCACAGATACGCAGTATTTT. Amino acids: CASSQVLGGASTDTQYF.

This chain links TRBV18 with TRBJ1-1; 9 nucleotides match TRBD1. CDR1 KGHSH and CDR2 LQKENI come from the germline V gene. CDR3 size: 15 residues. V trimming: 6 bases; J trimming: 0 bases; junction bases outside the gene matches: 5. Here the CDR3 DNA reads TGTGCCAGCTCCCGAGGGACAGGGATGAACACTGAAGCTTTCTTT. Its protein is CASSRGTGMNTEAFF.